This T cell receptor beta chain came from a study of technical replicates of blood from a few donors. Sequenced by immunoSEQ multiplex PCR; TCRdb stores in-frame clones only, minus some. In the table there are roughly 66,000 clones, approximately 86% of which are singletons. The CDR3 is 12 residues long. Trimming cost V 5 bases and J 4 bases, with 8 bases left between them. Germline V CDR1 and CDR2: SGHTA, FQGTGA. In this sample, this clone turned up a few times. The chain employs TRBV7-3 and TRBJ1-2; D ambiguous. The sequence was obtained from a human donor in good health. Some clones in this sample may be carry-over from other donors' samples. The specimen was PBMCs. CDR3 amino acids: CASSPDTYGYTF. The CDR3 DNA reads as TGTGCCAGCAGCCCCGACACCTATGGCTACACCTTC.